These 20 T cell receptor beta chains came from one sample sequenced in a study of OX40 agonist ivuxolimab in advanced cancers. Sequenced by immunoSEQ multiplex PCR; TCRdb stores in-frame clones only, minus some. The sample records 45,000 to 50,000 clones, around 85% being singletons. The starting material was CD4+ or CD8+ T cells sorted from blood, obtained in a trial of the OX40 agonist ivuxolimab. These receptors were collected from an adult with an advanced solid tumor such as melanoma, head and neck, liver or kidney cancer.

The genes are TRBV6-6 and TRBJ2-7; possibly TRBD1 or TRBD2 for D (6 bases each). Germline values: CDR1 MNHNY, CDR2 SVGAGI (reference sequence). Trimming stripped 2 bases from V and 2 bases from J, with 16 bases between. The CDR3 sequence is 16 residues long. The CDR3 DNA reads TGTGCCAGCAGTTACGACTATCGGGGGCCCACCTACGAGCAGTACTTC. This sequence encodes CASSYDYRGPTYEQYF.

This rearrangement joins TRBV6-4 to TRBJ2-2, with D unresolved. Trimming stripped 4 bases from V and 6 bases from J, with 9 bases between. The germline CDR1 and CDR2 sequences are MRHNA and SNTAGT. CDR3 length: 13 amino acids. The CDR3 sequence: CASSGDVAGELFF. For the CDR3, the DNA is TGTGCCAGCAGTGGGGATGTTGCCGGGGAGCTGTTTTTT.

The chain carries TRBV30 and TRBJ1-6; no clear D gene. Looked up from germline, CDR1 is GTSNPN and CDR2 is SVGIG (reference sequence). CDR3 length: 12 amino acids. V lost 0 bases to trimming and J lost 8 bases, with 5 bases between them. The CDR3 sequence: CAWSVAYSPLHF. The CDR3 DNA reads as TGTGCCTGGAGTGTGGCGTATTCACCCCTCCACTTT.

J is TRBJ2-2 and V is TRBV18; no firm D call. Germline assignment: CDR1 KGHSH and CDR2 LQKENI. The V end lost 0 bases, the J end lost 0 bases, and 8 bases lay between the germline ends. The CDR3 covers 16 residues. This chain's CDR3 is CASSPPSSPNTGELFF. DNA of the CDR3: TGTGCCAGCTCACCACCATCCAGCCCGAACACCGGGGAGCTGTTTTTT.

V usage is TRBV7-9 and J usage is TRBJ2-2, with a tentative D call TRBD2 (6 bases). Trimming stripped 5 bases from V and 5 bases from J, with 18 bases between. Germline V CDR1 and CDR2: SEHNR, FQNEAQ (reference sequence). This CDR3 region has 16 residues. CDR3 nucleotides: TGTGCCAGCAGCCCATTTGGGGGGTCTGGTACCGGGGAGCTGTTTTTT. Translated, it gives CASSPFGGSGTGELFF.

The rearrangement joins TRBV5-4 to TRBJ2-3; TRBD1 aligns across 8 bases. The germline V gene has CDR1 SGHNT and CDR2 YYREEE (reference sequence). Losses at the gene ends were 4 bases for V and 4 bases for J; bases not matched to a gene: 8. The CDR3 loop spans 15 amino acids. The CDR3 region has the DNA TGTGCCAGCAGCCCCGGACAGGGCGGGGCAGATACGCAGTATTTT. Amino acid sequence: CASSPGQGGADTQYF. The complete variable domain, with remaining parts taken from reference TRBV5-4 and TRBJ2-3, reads ETGVTQSPTHLIKTRGQQVTLRCSSQSGHNTVSWYQQALGQGPQFIFQYYREEENGRGNFPPRFSGLQFPNYSSELNVNALELDDSALYLCASSPGQGGADTQYFGPGTRLTVL.

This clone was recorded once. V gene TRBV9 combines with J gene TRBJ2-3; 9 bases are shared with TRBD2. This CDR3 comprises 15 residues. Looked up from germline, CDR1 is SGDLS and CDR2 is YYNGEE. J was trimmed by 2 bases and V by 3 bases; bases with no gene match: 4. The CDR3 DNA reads TGTGCCAGCAGCGGAGTAGCGGGAGACACAGATACGCAGTATTTT. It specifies CASSGVAGDTDTQYF.

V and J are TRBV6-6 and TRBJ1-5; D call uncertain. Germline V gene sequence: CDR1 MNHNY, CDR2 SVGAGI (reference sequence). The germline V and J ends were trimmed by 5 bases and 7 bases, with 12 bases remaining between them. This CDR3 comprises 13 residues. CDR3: CASSQDREQPQHF. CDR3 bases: TGTGCCAGCAGTCAGGACCGGGAACAGCCCCAGCATTTT.

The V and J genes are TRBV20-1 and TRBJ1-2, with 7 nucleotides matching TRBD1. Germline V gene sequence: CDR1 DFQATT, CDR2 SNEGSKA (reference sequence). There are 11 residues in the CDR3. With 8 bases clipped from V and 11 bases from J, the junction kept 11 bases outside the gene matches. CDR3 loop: CSPQTGFQYTF. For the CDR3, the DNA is TGCAGTCCGCAGACAGGGTTTCAGTACACCTTC.

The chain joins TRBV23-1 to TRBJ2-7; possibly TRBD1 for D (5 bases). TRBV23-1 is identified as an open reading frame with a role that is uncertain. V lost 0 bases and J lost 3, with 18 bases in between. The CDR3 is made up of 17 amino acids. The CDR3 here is CASSQSPMSGKGYEQYF. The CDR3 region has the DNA TGCGCCAGCAGTCAATCCCCGATGTCAGGGAAAGGCTACGAGCAGTACTTC.

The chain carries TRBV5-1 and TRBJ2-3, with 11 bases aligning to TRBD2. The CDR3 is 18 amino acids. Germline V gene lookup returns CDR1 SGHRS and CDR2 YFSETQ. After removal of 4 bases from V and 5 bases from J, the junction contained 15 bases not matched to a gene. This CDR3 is CASSVAGIAGGPRDTQYF. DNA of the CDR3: TGCGCCAGCAGCGTCGCAGGAATAGCGGGAGGGCCGAGAGATACGCAGTATTTT.

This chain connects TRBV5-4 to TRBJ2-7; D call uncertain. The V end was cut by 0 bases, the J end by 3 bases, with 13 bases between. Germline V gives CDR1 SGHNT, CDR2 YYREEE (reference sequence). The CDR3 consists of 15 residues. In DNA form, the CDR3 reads TGTGCCAGCAGCTTGGACCGTACCTCCTTCTACGAGCAGTACTTC. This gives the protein CASSLDRTSFYEQYF.

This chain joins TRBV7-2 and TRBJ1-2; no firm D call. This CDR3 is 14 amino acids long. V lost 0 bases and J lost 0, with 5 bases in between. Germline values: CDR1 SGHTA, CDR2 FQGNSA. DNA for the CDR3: TGTGCCAGCAGCTTAGCAGCAGCTAACTATGGCTACACCTTC. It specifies CASSLAAANYGYTF.

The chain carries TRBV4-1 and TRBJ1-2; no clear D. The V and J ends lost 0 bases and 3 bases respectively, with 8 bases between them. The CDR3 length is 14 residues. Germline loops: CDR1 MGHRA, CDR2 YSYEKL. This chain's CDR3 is CASSQEPTYYGYTF. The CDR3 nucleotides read TGCGCCAGCAGCCAAGAGCCCACCTACTATGGCTACACCTTC.

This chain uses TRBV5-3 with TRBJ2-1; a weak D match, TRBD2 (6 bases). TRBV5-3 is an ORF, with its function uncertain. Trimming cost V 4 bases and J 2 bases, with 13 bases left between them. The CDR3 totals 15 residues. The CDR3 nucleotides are TGTGCCAGAAGCCGCTGGCGGGAAGCCTACAATGAGCAGTTCTTC. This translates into CARSRWREAYNEQFF.

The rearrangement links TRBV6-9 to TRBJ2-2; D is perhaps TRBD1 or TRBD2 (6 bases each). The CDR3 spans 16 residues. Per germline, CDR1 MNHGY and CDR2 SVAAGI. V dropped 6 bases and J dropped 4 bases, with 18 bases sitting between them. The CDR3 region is CASRGDSEGGTGELFF. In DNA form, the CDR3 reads TGTGCCAGCAGGGGCGACTCTGAGGGGGGCACCGGGGAGCTGTTTTTT.

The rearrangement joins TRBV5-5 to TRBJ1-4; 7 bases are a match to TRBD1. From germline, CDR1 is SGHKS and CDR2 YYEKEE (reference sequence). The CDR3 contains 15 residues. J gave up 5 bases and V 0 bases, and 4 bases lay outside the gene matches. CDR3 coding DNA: TGTGCCAGCAGCTTGGGGGGACAGCTAAATGAAAAACTGTTTTTT. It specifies CASSLGGQLNEKLFF. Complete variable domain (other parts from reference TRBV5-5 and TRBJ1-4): DAGVTQSPTHLIKTRGQQVTLRCSPISGHKSVSWYQQVLGQGPQFIFQYYEKEERGRGNFPDRFSARQFPNYSSELNVNALLLGDSALYLCASSLGGQLNEKLFFGSGTQLSVL.

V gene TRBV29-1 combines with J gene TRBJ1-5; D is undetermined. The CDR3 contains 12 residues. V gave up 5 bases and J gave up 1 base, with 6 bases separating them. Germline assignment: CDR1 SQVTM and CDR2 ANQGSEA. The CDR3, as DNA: TGCAGCGTTTTGGAGAGCAATCAGCCCCAGCATTTT. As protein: CSVLESNQPQHF.

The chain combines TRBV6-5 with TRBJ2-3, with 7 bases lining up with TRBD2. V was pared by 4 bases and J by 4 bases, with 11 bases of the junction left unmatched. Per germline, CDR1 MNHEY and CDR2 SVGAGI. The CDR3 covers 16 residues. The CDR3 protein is CASSLLPAGLPDTQYF. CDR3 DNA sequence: TGTGCCAGCAGTTTGCTTCCAGCGGGGCTACCAGATACGCAGTATTTT.

This CDR3 is CASSPPGLALEGQFF. CDR3 in DNA: TGTGCCAGCAGCCCCCCGGGACTAGCCCTGGAGGGGCAGTTCTTC. The genes are TRBV4-2 and TRBJ2-1, with 9 bases lining up with TRBD2. The CDR3 length is 15 residues. The germline gives CDR1 LGHNA, CDR2 YNFKEQ. V lost 4 bases, J lost 12 bases, and 13 bases stayed unmatched.